This TCR beta chain was found in a study of cytomegalovirus exposure and HLA in healthy donors. About this clone: As yet, its antigen is unknown.

The germline gives CDR1 ENHRY, CDR2 SYGVKD. This CDR3 contains 12 residues. Trimming removed 3 bases at V and 4 bases at J, with 4 bases between. The donors comprised healthy bone marrow donors. Study-wide points: Later analysis suggested links between common viral pathogens and several top significant clusters. HLA restriction was apparent for most CMV-associated TCR beta chains in a later analysis. In vitro confirmation showed three CMV-associated chains to be CMV antigen specific.

The PCR contained 60 Vbeta and 13 Jbeta primers. The assay was immunoSEQ multiplex PCR, and TCRdb's table has in-frame clones only and misses some. The sample shows 130,000 to 150,000 clones, about 76% of them seen only once. The V gene is TRBV10-3, the J gene TRBJ2-4; D not certain. The source material was PBMCs. The source of this sequence is a female donor in good health and CMV-seronegative. In nucleotides, the CDR3 is TGTGCCATCAGTGACCCGAAAAACATTCAGTACTTC. It specifies CAISDPKNIQYF.